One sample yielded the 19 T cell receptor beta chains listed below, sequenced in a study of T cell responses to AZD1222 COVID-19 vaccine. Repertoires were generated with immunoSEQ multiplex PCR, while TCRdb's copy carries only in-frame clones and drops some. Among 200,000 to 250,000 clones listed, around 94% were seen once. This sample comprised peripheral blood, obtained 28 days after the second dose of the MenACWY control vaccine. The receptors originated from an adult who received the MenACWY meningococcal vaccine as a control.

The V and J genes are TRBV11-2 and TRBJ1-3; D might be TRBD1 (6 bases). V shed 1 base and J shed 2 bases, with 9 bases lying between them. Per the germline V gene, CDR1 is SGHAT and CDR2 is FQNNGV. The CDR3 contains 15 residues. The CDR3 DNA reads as TGTGCCAGCAGCTTAGGGGGGGCAGCTGGAAACACCATATATTTT. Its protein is CASSLGGAAGNTIYF.

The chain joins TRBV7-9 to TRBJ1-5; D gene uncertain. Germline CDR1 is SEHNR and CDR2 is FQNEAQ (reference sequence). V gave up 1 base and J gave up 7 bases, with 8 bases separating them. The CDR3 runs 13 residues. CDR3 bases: TGTGCCAGCAGCTTAGAGGGCGTCCAGCCCCAGCATTTT. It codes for CASSLEGVQPQHF.

CDR3 amino acids: CASSSEGGGVQETQYF. CDR3 coding DNA: TGCGCCAGCAGCTCCGAGGGGGGTGGGGTACAAGAGACCCAGTACTTC. V gene TRBV5-1 combines with J gene TRBJ2-5; D tentatively reads TRBD1 or TRBD2 (6 bases each). CDR1 is SGHRS and CDR2 is YFSETQ in the germline V gene. The CDR3 runs to 16 residues. V lost 3 bases and J lost 2, with 17 bases in between.

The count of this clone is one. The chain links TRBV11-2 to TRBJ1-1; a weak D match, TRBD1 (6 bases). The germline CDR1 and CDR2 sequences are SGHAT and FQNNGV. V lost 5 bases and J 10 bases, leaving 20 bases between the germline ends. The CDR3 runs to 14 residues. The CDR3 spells CASSPSGTPAGAFF. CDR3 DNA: TGTGCCAGCAGCCCCTCCGGGACACCCGCCGGAGCTTTCTTT.

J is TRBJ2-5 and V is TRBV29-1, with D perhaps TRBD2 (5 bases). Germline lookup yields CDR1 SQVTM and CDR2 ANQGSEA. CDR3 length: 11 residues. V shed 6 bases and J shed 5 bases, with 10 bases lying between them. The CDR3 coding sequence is TGCAGCGTGGACTTCGGGGAGACCCAGTACTTC. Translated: CSVDFGETQYF. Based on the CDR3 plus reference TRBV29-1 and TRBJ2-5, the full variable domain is SAVISQKPSRDICQRGTSLTIQCQVDSQVTMMFWYRQQPGQSLTLIATANQGSEATYESGFVIDKFPISRPNLTFSTLTVSNMSPEDSSIYLCSVDFGETQYFGPGTRLLVL.

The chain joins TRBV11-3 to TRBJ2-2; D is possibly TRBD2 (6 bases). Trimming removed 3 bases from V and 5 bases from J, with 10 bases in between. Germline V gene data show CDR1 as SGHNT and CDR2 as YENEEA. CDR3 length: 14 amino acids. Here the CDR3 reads CASSLGGVTGELFF. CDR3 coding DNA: TGTGCCAGCAGCTTGGGCGGGGTGACCGGGGAGCTGTTTTTT.

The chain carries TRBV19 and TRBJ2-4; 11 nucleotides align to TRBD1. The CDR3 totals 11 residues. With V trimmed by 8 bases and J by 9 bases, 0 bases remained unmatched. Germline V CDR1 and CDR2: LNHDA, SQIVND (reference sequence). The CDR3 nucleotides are TGTGCCAGTGGGACAGGGGGCATTCAGTACTTC. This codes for CASGTGGIQYF.

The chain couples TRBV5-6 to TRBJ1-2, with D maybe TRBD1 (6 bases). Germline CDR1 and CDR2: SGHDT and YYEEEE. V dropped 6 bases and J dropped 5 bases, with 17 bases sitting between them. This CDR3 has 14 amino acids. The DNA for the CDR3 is TGTGCCAGCACCCCTGGGGGGGGCAAGTATGGCTACACCTTC. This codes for CASTPGGGKYGYTF.

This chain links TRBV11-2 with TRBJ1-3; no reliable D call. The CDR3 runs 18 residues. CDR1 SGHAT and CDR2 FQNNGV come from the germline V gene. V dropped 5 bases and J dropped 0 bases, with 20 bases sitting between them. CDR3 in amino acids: CASSRNGREHFSGNTIYF. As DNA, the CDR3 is TGTGCCAGCAGCAGGAACGGGAGGGAACACTTCTCTGGAAACACCATATATTTT.

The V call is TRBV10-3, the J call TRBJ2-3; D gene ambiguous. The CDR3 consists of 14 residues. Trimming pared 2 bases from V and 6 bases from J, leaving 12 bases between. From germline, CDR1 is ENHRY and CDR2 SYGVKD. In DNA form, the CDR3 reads TGTGCCATCAGTGAGCCAGGCCGCCCGGATACGCAGTATTTT. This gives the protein CAISEPGRPDTQYF.

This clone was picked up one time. This chain's CDR3 is CASGEGEAFF. In DNA form, the CDR3 reads TGTGCCTCCGGGGAGGGTGAAGCTTTCTTT. The chain has TRBV30 and TRBJ1-1; no clear D gene. Deletions cut 7 bases from V and 7 bases from J, with 10 bases between. Germline assignment: CDR1 GTSNPN and CDR2 SVGIG (reference sequence). This CDR3 has 10 amino acids.

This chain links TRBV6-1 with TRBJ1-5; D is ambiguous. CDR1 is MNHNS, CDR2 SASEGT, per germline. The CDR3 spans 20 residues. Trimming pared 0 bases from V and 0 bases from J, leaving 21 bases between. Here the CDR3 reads CASSEALISEKWYSNQPQHF. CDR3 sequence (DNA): TGTGCCAGCAGTGAAGCCCTCATCTCGGAGAAGTGGTATAGCAATCAGCCCCAGCATTTT.

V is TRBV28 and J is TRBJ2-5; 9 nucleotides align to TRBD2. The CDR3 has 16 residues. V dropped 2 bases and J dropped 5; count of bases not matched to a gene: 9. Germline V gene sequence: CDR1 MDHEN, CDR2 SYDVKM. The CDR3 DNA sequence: TGTGCCAGCAGTTTAGTTTTAGCGGGAGTAAGGGAGACCCAGTACTTC. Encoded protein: CASSLVLAGVRETQYF.

The CDR3 reads CASSVGTQTYGYTF. CDR3 DNA sequence: TGTGCCAGCAGCGTCGGGACTCAGACTTATGGCTACACCTTC. The chain combines TRBV9 with TRBJ1-2, with D possibly TRBD1 on 5 matching bases. The CDR3 loop spans 14 amino acids. V lost 2 bases and J 5 bases, leaving 13 bases between the germline ends. Per germline, CDR1 SGDLS and CDR2 YYNGEE.

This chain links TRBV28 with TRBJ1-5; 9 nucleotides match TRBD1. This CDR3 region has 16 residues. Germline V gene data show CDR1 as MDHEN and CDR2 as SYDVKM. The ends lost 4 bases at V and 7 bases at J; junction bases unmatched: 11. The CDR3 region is CASSSTPGQGNQPQHF. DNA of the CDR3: TGTGCCAGCAGTTCAACCCCGGGACAGGGAAACCAGCCCCAGCATTTT.

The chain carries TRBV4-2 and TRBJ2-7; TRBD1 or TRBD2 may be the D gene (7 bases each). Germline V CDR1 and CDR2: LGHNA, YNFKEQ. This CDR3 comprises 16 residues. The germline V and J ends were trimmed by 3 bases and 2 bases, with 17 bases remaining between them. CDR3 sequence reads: CASSHSGGDVAYEQYF. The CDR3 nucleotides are TGTGCCAGCAGCCACTCAGGGGGGGATGTCGCCTACGAGCAGTACTTC.

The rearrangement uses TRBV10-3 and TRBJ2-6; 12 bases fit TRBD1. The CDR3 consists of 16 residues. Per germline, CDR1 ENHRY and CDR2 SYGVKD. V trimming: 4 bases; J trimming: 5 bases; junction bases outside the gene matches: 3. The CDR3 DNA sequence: TGTGCCATCAGTGGGGACAGGGGGCTTAGGGCCAACGTCCTGACTTTC. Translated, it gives CAISGDRGLRANVLTF.

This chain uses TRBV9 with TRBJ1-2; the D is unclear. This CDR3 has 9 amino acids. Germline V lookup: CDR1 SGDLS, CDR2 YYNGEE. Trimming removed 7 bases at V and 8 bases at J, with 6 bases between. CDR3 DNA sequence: TGTGCCAGCGCCCCCGGCTACACCTTC. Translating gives CASAPGYTF.

In nucleotides, the CDR3 is TGTGCCAGCCGGACTAGCGGGGGTGGCGAGCAGTACTTC. It is translated as CASRTSGGGEQYF. The chain joins TRBV25-1 to TRBJ2-7; 13 bases line up with TRBD2. Germline trimming cut 8 bases from V and 6 bases from J; bases unmatched to any gene: 4. CDR1 is MGHDK, CDR2 SYGVNS, per germline. The CDR3 contains 13 residues.